The 14 T cell receptor beta chains below all came from one sample that was sequenced in a study of CD8+CD57+ T cells in acquired aplastic anemia. Patients picked for sequencing had shown CD8+CD57+ cell expansion detected by flow cytometry. TCR beta VDJ and CDR3 profiling used genomic DNA as template. TCRdb passed the reads through MiXCR, listing each CDR3 protein once. The table shows about 180,000 distinct CDR3 sequences, with 48% occurring only once. Material: sorted CD4+, CD8+, or CD8+CD57+ T cells (not recorded which) from PBMCs. The receptor source for this set is a human donor with aplastic anemia.

This clonotype was detected many times. This chain links TRBV20-1 with TRBJ1-5; D ambiguous. Deletions cut 3 bases from V and 1 base from J, with 13 bases between. The CDR3 totals 15 residues. The germline V gene has CDR1 DFQATT and CDR2 SNEGSKA (reference sequence). CDR3 loop: CSARKTGPSNQPQHF. The CDR3 nucleotides read TGCAGTGCTAGGAAGACCGGGCCCAGCAATCAGCCCCAGCATTTT.

The chain combines TRBV20-1 with TRBJ1-1; D may be TRBD1 (6 bases). The CDR3 contains 15 residues. Trimming left V 3 bases short and J 1 base short, with 15 bases between. Per germline, CDR1 DFQATT and CDR2 SNEGSKA (reference sequence). The CDR3: CSARVNVGQNTEAFF. The CDR3 DNA is TGCAGTGCTAGGGTCAACGTGGGACAGAACACTGAAGCTTTCTTT.

This clonotype has only a few counts. The rearrangement links TRBV7-7 to TRBJ2-3; D is undetermined. The germline gives CDR1 SSHAT, CDR2 FNYEAQ (reference sequence). The ends were cut back, 5 bases at V and 7 bases at J, with 10 bases in the middle. This CDR3 comprises 12 residues. CDR3 DNA: TGTGCCAGCAGCCCCGAAGGTCATACGCAGTATTTT. It yields the protein CASSPEGHTQYF. Drawing the rest from reference TRBV7-7 and TRBJ2-3, the complete variable domain is GAGVSQSPRYKVTKRGQDVTLRCDPISSHATLYWYQQALGQGPEFLTYFNYEAQPDKSGLPSDRFSAERPEGSISTLTIQRTEQRDSAMYRCASSPEGHTQYFGPGTRLTVL.

For this clonotype: Germline and junction disagree at one end, which may indicate a read error. The chain joins TRBV10-3 to TRBJ2-3; D possibly corresponds to TRBD2 (6 bases). This CDR3 contains 15 residues. The germline V gene has CDR1 ENHRY and CDR2 SYGVKD. The CDR3, as DNA: TGTGTCATCAGTGAACTAGCCCTAAGCACAGATACGCAGTATTTT. Translation gives CVISELALSTDTQYF.

The CDR3 here is CSSRVGQGDEQYF. The CDR3 region has the DNA TGCAGCAGCCGGGTAGGACAGGGTGACGAGCAGTACTTC. V and J are TRBV29-1 and TRBJ2-7, with 8 bases that match TRBD1. V shed 8 bases and J 5 bases; nucleotides not matched to a gene: 11. The germline gives CDR1 SQVTM, CDR2 ANQGSEA. The CDR3 has 13 amino acids.

This chain uses TRBV12-3 or TRBV12-4 with TRBJ1-1; D not certain. The V and J ends lost 0 bases and 11 bases respectively, with 13 bases between them. The CDR3 is 13 amino acids. DNA of the CDR3: TGTGCCAGCAGTTTAGCCCCTGGGCTTCACGCTTTCTTT. This gives the protein CASSLAPGLHAFF.

Note on this clonotype: One junction end does not reproduce the germline sequence, and a read error may be involved. The rearrangement links TRBV9 to TRBJ2-7; 14 bases are shared with TRBD2. Germline-derived CDR1 and CDR2 are SGDLS and YYNGEE. CDR3 length equals 15 residues. The CDR3 coding sequence is TGTGACAGCAGCGCAGGGACTAGCGGGAGCTACGAGCAGTACTTC. Translating it yields CDSSAGTSGSYEQYF. The full variable domain, its missing parts supplied by reference TRBV9 and TRBJ2-7, is DSGVTQTPKHLITATGQRVTLRCSPRSGDLSVYWYQQSLDQGLQFLIQYYNGEERAKGNILERFSAQQFPDLHSELNLSSLELGDSALYFCDSSAGTSGSYEQYFGPGTRLTVT.

The chain uses TRBV12-3 or TRBV12-4 and TRBJ2-1, with D unresolved. V lost 8 bases and J 9 bases, leaving 11 bases between the germline ends. The CDR3 has 11 residues. The CDR3 loop reads CASGLGFEQFF. In DNA, the CDR3 is TGTGCCAGCGGATTAGGGTTTGAGCAGTTCTTC.

This clonotype was counted many times. The rearrangement uses TRBV19 and TRBJ2-6; D is ambiguous. V lost 3 bases to trimming and J lost 0 bases, with 6 bases between them. This CDR3 spans 15 amino acids. The germline V gene has CDR1 LNHDA and CDR2 SQIVND (reference sequence). The CDR3 DNA sequence: TGTGCCAGTAGTATTAGCATCTCTGGGGCCAACGTCCTGACTTTC. Its protein product is CASSISISGANVLTF.

The chain has TRBV20-1 and TRBJ2-5, with 10 bases lining up with TRBD2. There are 14 residues in the CDR3. V trimming: 5 bases; J trimming: 1 base; junction bases outside the gene matches: 4. Looked up from germline, CDR1 is DFQATT and CDR2 is SNEGSKA (reference sequence). CDR3 in DNA: TGCAGTGCTTACCTAGCGGGGGTCCAAGAGACCCAGTACTTC. Amino acid sequence: CSAYLAGVQETQYF.

Points on this clonotype: One base away lies a much larger clone, so this may be a sequencing read error. The rearrangement links TRBV29-1 to TRBJ1-3, with a possible D match to TRBD1 (5 bases). In germline, CDR1 is SQVTM, CDR2 ANQGSEA. The germline V and J ends were trimmed by 6 bases and 4 bases, with 7 bases remaining between them. The CDR3 consists of 11 residues. The CDR3 spells CSVYRGNTIYF. The CDR3 bases are TGCAGCGTCTACAGGGGAAACACCATATATTTT. Looking up the rest from reference TRBV29-1 and TRBJ1-3 gives the full variable domain: SAVISQKPSRDICQRGTSLTIQCQVDSQVTMMFWYRQQPGQSLTLIATANQGSEATYESGFVIDKFPISRPNLTFSTLTVSNMSPEDSSIYLCSVYRGNTIYFGEGSWLTVV.

The J gene is TRBJ1-2, the V gene TRBV4-3, with D perhaps TRBD1 (6 bases). The V end was cut by 4 bases, the J end by 4 bases, with 10 bases between. The CDR3 has 13 residues. Germline lookup yields CDR1 LGHNA and CDR2 YSLEER. The CDR3: CASSPSGAYGYTF. The CDR3, as DNA: TGCGCCAGCAGCCCATCGGGGGCCTATGGCTACACCTTC.

This clonotype occurred many times. The chain has TRBV5-4 and TRBJ2-3, with 12 bases identical to TRBD2. CDR3 length: 14 amino acids. Germline lookup yields CDR1 SGHNT and CDR2 YYREEE (reference sequence). DNA for the CDR3: TGTGCTACTCTAGCGGGGGGGCCCTCAGATACGCAGTATTTT. Translated, it gives CATLAGGPSDTQYF.

The chain employs TRBV6-1 and TRBJ1-5, with D hard to call. The germline V and J ends were trimmed by 4 bases and 4 bases, with 17 bases remaining between them. Germline loops: CDR1 MNHNS, CDR2 SASEGT. This CDR3 region has 16 residues. As DNA, the CDR3 is TGTGCCAGCAGTGCCGGACGGCTTGATAGTAATCAGCCCCAGCATTTT. Protein sequence: CASSAGRLDSNQPQHF.